This T cell receptor beta chain was recovered during a study of blood T cells in healthy people across ages (dated by TCRdb to between 2014 and 2017). About the investigation overall: In model experiments, roughly one uniquely barcoded TCR beta cDNA molecule per two T cells was captured by template switching. The study measured age-related changes in TCR beta repertoire diversity using deep sequencing normalized with unique cDNA molecular identifiers. Donors were grouped into four age groups: young (average roughly 17 years), middle-aged (around 39), aged (approximately 67) and long-lived (approximately 82). To avoid experimental bias, donors of different ages were distributed randomly across sequencing lanes. Using the same blood draw, the study looked at two additional independent replicas of 1 million unique cDNA reads for two donors, one aged 18 to 29 and the other aged 80 or older.

Donors were a few dozen systemically healthy Caucasian individuals from Russia aged 6 to 90 years. Each donor gave approximately 9.4 milliliters of peripheral blood, drawn into EDTA-treated Vacutainer tubes. Ficoll-Paque density-gradient centrifugation was used to isolate PBMCs, with at least 6.5 million obtained per sample. Total RNA, at least 5 micrograms per sample, was extracted from PBMCs with Trizol reagent. Naive CD45RAhigh/CD27high T cell percentages were measured by flow cytometry on a PBMC aliquot from every donor. The protocol used for the library was 5' RACE. The run used an Illumina HiSeq 2500. A second PCR of about 7 to 12 cycles was run with a J-beta primer mix and a sample-barcoded 5' primer. Each TCR beta cDNA molecule received a unique molecular identifier from a template-switch 5' adaptor carrying 12 random nucleotides. Each sample yielded at least 2.5 million CDR3-containing paired-end reads. The Mint cDNA synthesis kit, primed by a TRBC-specific oligonucleotide, was used to synthesize first-strand cDNA from all RNA. Following uracil-DNA glycosylase treatment, a first 18-cycle PCR with universal primers M1SS and BC2_uni_R was performed on all cDNA. As for the original processing: For normalization, 1 million high-quality reads were randomly selected from each sample, with every read carrying a distinct molecular identifier. Reads with shared molecular identifiers were discarded instead of being binned into consensus sequences. MiTCR, run with a Q25 quality threshold and the strictest error-elimination algorithm, handled CDR3 identification, clonotype clustering and error correction. A nonparametric unseen species model using Euler transformation provided a lower-bound estimate of total TCR beta diversity. The public reads were reprocessed in TCRdb via fastp at Q25 and MiXCR, keeping in-frame beta chains. All rows with the same CDR3 protein become a single entry with the most common DNA and genes. The V and J calls were determined by TCRdb, not by the authors. Present in this sample are 580,000 or so distinct CDR3 sequences, around half of which were seen just once. The top ten clones comprise around 24% of the sample.

In regard to this clonotype: It has no known antigen specificity. No qualities accompany the bases; no much larger clone lies one base away.

What the work shows at the level of the full study, not this receptor alone: The CMV infection status of donors was not known, potentially confounding age-related changes in expanded clonotypes. Because profiling used bulk unsorted PBMCs, naive and antigen-experienced compartments could not be compared conclusively. There was a strong correlation between observed TCR beta diversity and the percentage of naive T cells measured by flow cytometry. As age increased, observed TCR beta diversity per million T cells dropped in a roughly linear way, and a significant reduction was already evident by age roughly 40. Total diversity estimates from one million sequenced T cells were considered lower bounds and underestimates. Compared with the aged group, the long-lived group had more naive CD4+ T cells, fewer expanded clones and increased TCR diversity, suggesting age selection.

This TCR was sampled from a man aged 80 or over in good health. The sequenced sample consisted of blood.

The DNA sequence is given as TGTGCCAGCAGCCAAGAGAGCTCCCCTAACTATGGCTACACCTTC. This yields the protein CASSQESSPNYGYTF. Rearrangement joined TRBV3-1 to TRBJ1-2, with the identity of the D gene unclear. The junction shows trimming of 0 bases on V and 0 bases on J, plus 8 bases between the germline ends. From its cysteine to its phenylalanine, the CDR3 spans 15 amino acids. The DNA shown is the 45-base CDR3, in frame from base 1. CDR1 and CDR2 (LGHDT, YNNKEL) derive from the germline V gene (reference sequence).